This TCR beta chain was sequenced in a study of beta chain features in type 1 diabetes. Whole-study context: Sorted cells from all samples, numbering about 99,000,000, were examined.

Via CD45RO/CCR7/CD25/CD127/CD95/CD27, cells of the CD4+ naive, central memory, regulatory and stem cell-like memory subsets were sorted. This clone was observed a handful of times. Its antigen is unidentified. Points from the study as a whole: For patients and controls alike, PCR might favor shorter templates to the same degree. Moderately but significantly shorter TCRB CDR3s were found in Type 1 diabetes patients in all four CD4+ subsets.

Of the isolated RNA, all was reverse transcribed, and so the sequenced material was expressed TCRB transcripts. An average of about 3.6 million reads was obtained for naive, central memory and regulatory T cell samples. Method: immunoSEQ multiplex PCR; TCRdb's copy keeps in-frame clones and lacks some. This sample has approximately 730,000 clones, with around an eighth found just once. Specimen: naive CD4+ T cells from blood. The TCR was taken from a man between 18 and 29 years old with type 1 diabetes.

CDR3 bases: TGTGCCAGCAGCGCCCGATACTCCTACGAGCAGTACTTC. Translated: CASSARYSYEQYF. The chain couples TRBV9 to TRBJ2-7; D gene unclear. Germline lookup yields CDR1 SGDLS and CDR2 YYNGEE. The CDR3 is 13 amino acids. The V and J ends lost 3 bases and 0 bases respectively, with 7 bases between them. The full variable domain, in which reference TRBV9 and TRBJ2-7 provide the parts outside the CDR3, is DSGVTQTPKHLITATGQRVTLRCSPRSGDLSVYWYQQSLDQGLQFLIQYYNGEERAKGNILERFSAQQFPDLHSELNLSSLELGDSALYFCASSARYSYEQYFGPGTRLTVT.